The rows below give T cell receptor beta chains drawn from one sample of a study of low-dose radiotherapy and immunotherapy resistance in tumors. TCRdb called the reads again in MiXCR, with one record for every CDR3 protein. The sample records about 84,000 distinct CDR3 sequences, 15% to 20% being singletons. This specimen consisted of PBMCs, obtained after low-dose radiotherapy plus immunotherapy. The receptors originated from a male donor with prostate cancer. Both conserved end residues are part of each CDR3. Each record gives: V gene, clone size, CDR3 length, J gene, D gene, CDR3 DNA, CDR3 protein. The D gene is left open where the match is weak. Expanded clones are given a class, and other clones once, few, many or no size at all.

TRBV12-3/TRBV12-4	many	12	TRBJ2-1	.	TGTGCCAGCAGGGGGACCGAGAATGAGCAGTTCTTC	CASRGTENEQFF
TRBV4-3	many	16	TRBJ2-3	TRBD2	TGCGCCAGCAGCCCGGGACTAGCGGGAGATCCAGATACGCAGTATTTT	CASSPGLAGDPDTQYF
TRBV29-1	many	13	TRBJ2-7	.	TGCAGCGTCCGAGGGGGGACAGCCTACGAGCAGTACTTC	CSVRGGTAYEQYF
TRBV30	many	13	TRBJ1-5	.	TGTGCCTGGAGTGATGGGAAATATCAGCCCCAGCATTTT	CAWSDGKYQPQHF
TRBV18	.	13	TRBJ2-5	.	TGTGCCAGCTCACCGGGTCACCAAGAGACCCAGTACTTC	CASSPGHQETQYF
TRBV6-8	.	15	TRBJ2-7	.	TGTGCCAGCAGGCCAGAACAGGGATTCTCCTACGAGCAGTACTTC	CASRPEQGFSYEQYF
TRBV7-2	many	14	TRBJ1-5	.	TGTGCCAGCAGGGGGGATTCAGTTAATCAGCCCCAGCATTTT	CASRGDSVNQPQHF
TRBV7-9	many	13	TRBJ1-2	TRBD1	TGTGCCAGCACCGCACAGGGGAACTATGGCTACACCTTC	CASTAQGNYGYTF
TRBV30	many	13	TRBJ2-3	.	TGTGCCTGGGTCAGGGTTATGTCAGATACGCAGTATTTT	CAWVRVMSDTQYF
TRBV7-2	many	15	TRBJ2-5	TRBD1	TGTGCCAGCAGCGTAGGACAGGCTCGACAAGAGACCCAGTACTTC	CASSVGQARQETQYF
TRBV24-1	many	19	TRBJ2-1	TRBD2	TGTGCCACCAGTGAAGGGCTCGGTAGCGGGAAGAGCTCCTACAATGAGCAGTTCTTC	CATSEGLGSGKSSYNEQFF
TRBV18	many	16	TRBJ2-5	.	TGTGCCAGCTCATGGAGTCAGGGAAGACTCCAAGAGACCCAGTACTTC	CASSWSQGRLQETQYF
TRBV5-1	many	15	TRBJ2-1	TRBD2	TGCGCCAGCAGCTTGTTAGCGGGAGCTTCGGGTGAGCAGTTCTTC	CASSLLAGASGEQFF
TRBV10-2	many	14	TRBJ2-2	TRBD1	TGCGCCAGCAGTGAGCGAAGGGGGCCCGGGGAGCTGTTTTTT	CASSERRGPGELFF
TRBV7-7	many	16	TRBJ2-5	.	TGTGCCAGCAGCCTTAAGGGACGGCGCTCCAAAGAGACCCAGTACTTC	CASSLKGRRSKETQYF
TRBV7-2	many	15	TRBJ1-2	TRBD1	TGTGCCAGCAGCCCGCGGACAGGGGGGAACTATGGCTACACCTTC	CASSPRTGGNYGYTF
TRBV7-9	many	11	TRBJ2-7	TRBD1	TGTGCCAGCAGCTTAGACAGGGGTCAGTACTTC	CASSLDRGQYF
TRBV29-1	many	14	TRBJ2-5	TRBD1	TGCAGCGTTCGCATCGGACAGGGTTTCGGGACCCAGTACTTC	CSVRIGQGFGTQYF
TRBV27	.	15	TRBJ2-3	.	TGTGCCAGCGGGAGTTACTTATCGGTCGCAGATACGCAGTATTTT	CASGSYLSVADTQYF
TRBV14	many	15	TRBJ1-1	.	TGTGCCAGCAGCCAAGAACGGCACCAGAACACTGAAGCTTTCTTT	CASSQERHQNTEAFF
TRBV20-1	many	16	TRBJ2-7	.	TGCAGTGCTAGAGATCGGGCGGGGTTCTCCTTAGTCGAGCAGTACTTC	CSARDRAGFSLVEQYF
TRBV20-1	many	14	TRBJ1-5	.	TGCAGTGCTAGTGAACAGGCGAGCAATCAGCCCCAGCATTTT	CSASEQASNQPQHF
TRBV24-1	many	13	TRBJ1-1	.	TGTGCCACCCGGCTGGGCGGGAACACTGAAGCTTTCTTT	CATRLGGNTEAFF
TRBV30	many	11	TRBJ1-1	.	TGTGCTTTCGACAGATCCTTTGAAGCTTTCTTT	CAFDRSFEAFF
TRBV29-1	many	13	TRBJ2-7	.	TGCAGCGCGTCGTATGGAGGTCCTGGCGAGCAGTACTTC	CSASYGGPGEQYF
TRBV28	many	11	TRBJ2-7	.	TGTGCCAGCAGTCCCAAGTACGAGCAGTACTTC	CASSPKYEQYF
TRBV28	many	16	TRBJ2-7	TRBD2	TGTGCCAGCAGTTCAACTTCCGGGACTAGCGGGCTCGGGCAGTACTTC	CASSSTSGTSGLGQYF
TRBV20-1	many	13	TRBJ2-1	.	TGCAGTGCTTCCAGGGGCTCCTACAATGAGCAGTTCTTC	CSASRGSYNEQFF
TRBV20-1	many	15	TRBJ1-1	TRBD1	TGCAGTGCTTTCGACGCCGGACAGGGGACCACCAAAGCTTTCTTT	CSAFDAGQGTTKAFF